This TCR beta chain originates from a study of tumor T cells in aggressive B-cell lymphoma. Generated by immunoSEQ multiplex PCR, the TCRdb table keeps only in-frame clones and is missing some. The repertoire includes over a thousand clones, 86% of them detected once, and 15% sits in the top ten. This CDR3 spans 13 amino acids. Trimming left V 0 bases short and J 5 bases short, with 7 bases between. Germline V CDR1 and CDR2: GTSNPN, SVGIG (reference sequence). The V and J genes are TRBV30 and TRBJ2-2, with D unresolved. Sample: tumor tissue. The clonotype originates from an adult with diffuse large B cell lymphoma. Here the CDR3 DNA reads TGTGCCTGGAGTGTACGAGAGACCGGGGAGCTGTTTTTT. Protein: CAWSVRETGELFF.